This TCR beta chain is drawn from a study of CD8 T cells in Susac syndrome. Points from the study as a whole: A relatively small number of individuals underwent TCR sequencing and HLA analysis.

With regard to this clonotype: What it recognizes is unknown.

This CDR3 is 15 amino acids long. J was trimmed by 10 bases and V by 1 base; bases with no gene match: 6. Random hexamers were used to reverse transcribe an amount of roughly 0.45 to 1 ug RNA. One entry per CDR3 protein results from TCRdb running MiXCR on the immunoSEQ multiplex PCR reads. The data contain over 120,000 distinct CDR3 sequences, 85% to 95% of them singletons. CD8+ and CD4+ blood T cells underwent TCR beta sequencing. TEMRA cells were FACS-enriched, with CD8+ and CD4+ T cells isolated negatively. The chain links TRBV12-3 or TRBV12-4 to TRBJ1-6; 8 positions match TRBD1. The sample consisted of CD4+ T cells from PBMCs. The receptor comes from a human donor with Susac syndrome. In DNA, the CDR3 is TGTGCCAGCAGTTTAGTGGACAGGGAAGGATCACCCCTCCACTTT. Protein product: CASSLVDREGSPLHF.